A selection of T cell receptor beta chains follows, all from one sample in a study of cytomegalovirus exposure and HLA in healthy donors. Assay: immunoSEQ multiplex PCR; the TCRdb copy retains only in-frame clones and omits some. This sample has around 67,000 clones, with about 65% found just once. Material for sequencing was PBMCs. The receptors derive from a woman aged 30 to 39 in good health and CMV-seronegative. CDR3s include the opening cysteine and the closing phenylalanine or tryptophan. The D gene is left open where the match is weak. Expanded clones get a size class; other rows say once, few or many, or leave the size out.

clone_size j_call v_call d_call cdr3_aa cdr3_nt
- TRBJ2-2 TRBV5-1 - CASSLQGSNTGELFF TGCGCCAGCAGCTTACAGGGTTCGAACACCGGGGAGCTGTTTTTT
- TRBJ1-2 TRBV7-2 - CASSPNHRANYGYTF TGTGCCAGCAGCCCCAACCACAGGGCTAACTATGGCTACACCTTC
once TRBJ1-2 TRBV27 - CASSFGSWSGTGGYGYTF TGTGCCAGCAGTTTCGGCTCTTGGTCCGGAACTGGGGGGTATGGCTACACCTTC
- TRBJ2-2 TRBV27 TRBD1 CASSRDRVTTGELFF TGTGCCAGCAGCCGGGACAGGGTTACCACCGGGGAGCTGTTTTTT
few TRBJ1-5 TRBV4-1 TRBD1 CASSRDRGSNQPQHF TGCGCCAGCAGCCGGGACAGGGGGAGCAATCAGCCCCAGCATTTT
- TRBJ2-1 TRBV7-3 TRBD2 CASSTQAGANEQFF TGTGCCAGTAGTACCCAAGCGGGGGCCAATGAGCAGTTCTTC
- TRBJ1-2 TRBV9 - CASSVAGWSLNYGYTF TGTGCCAGCAGCGTAGCAGGGTGGAGTCTTAACTATGGCTACACCTTC
- TRBJ2-3 TRBV11-3 - CASSLDGGRAYSTDTQYF TGTGCCAGCAGCTTAGATGGTGGCAGGGCCTATTCCACAGATACGCAGTATTTT
- TRBJ2-5 TRBV6-1 TRBD2 CASRGLAALRTQYF TGTGCCAGCAGGGGACTAGCGGCCTTGAGGACCCAGTACTTC
- TRBJ1-2 TRBV7-9 - CASSWDTNYGYTF TGTGCCAGCAGCTGGGACACTAACTATGGCTACACCTTC
- TRBJ2-5 TRBV6-6 - CASSHEGLPFQETQYF TGTGCCAGCAGTCACGAGGGACTGCCTTTCCAAGAGACCCAGTACTTC
- TRBJ2-1 TRBV19 - CASSIRVSYNEQFF TGTGCCAGTAGTATCAGGGTTTCCTACAATGAGCAGTTCTTC
few TRBJ2-3 TRBV18 TRBD1 CASSPGTGTDTQYF TGTGCCAGCTCACCCGGGACAGGGACGGATACGCAGTATTTT
few TRBJ1-2 TRBV19 TRBD1 CASSIRTGKAGYTF TGTGCCAGTAGTATCCGGACAGGGAAGGCCGGCTACACCTTC
few TRBJ2-1 TRBV5-6 - CASSFVGDNEQFF TGTGCCAGCAGCTTCGTGGGAGACAATGAGCAGTTCTTC
- TRBJ1-1 TRBV28 TRBD1 CASSYRGRTEAFF TGTGCCAGCAGTTACAGGGGTAGGACTGAAGCTTTCTTT